Listed here are 28 T cell receptor beta chains from one sample, sequenced in a study of metastatic and nonmetastatic thyroid tumors. TCRdb re-analyzed the PCR reads through MiXCR. The profile shows 35,000 to 55,000 clones, about 22% of them singletons. Each patient came to thyroid surgery without any prior treatment (of any kind). Sequences were obtained from blood. The source of these receptors is a male donor with papillary thyroid cancer or a benign thyroid nodule (not recorded which). Some clones in this sample may be carry-over from other donors' samples.

The chain recombines TRBV28 with TRBJ1-2, with 8 bases identical to TRBD1. V dropped 6 bases and J dropped 8; count of bases not matched to a gene: 14. Germline-derived CDR1 and CDR2 are MDHEN and SYDVKM. CDR3 size: 15 residues. The CDR3 loop is CASRTTRTGIIGYTF. The CDR3 DNA reads TGTGCCAGCAGAACCACCCGGACAGGGATTATCGGCTACACCTTC.

This clone was recorded at least ten times. J is TRBJ2-1 and V is TRBV7-6; the match to TRBD2 covers 7 bases. Germline CDR1 and CDR2: SGHVS and FNYEAQ. The CDR3 extends over 13 amino acids. V lost 5 bases, J lost 9 bases, and 7 bases stayed unmatched. The CDR3 DNA reads as TGTGCCAGCAGCCTGAGACTAGCTCGTGAGCAGTTCTTC. This sequence encodes CASSLRLAREQFF.

Ten or more counts support this clone. V usage is TRBV5-1 and J usage is TRBJ1-1; D call uncertain. Trimming shortened V by 4 bases and J by 2 bases, and 12 bases separated the two germline ends. CDR3 length: 14 amino acids. CDR1 is SGHRS and CDR2 is YFSETQ in the germline V gene. The CDR3 sequence is CASSPYGVNTEAFF. CDR3 DNA sequence: TGCGCCAGCAGCCCCTATGGGGTAAACACTGAAGCTTTCTTT. The full variable domain, its missing parts supplied by reference TRBV5-1 and TRBJ1-1, is KAGVTQTPRYLIKTRGQQVTLSCSPISGHRSVSWYQQTPGQGLQFLFEYFSETQRNKGNFPGRFSGRQFSNSRSEMNVSTLELGDSALYLCASSPYGVNTEAFFGQGTRLTVV.

This rearrangement joins TRBV7-9 to TRBJ2-1, with 8 bases matching TRBD1. Germline V gene sequence: CDR1 SEHNR, CDR2 FQNEAQ (reference sequence). V dropped 3 bases and J dropped 13; count of bases not matched to a gene: 5. CDR3 length: 12 residues. Here the CDR3 DNA reads TGTGCCAGCAGCTTCGACAGGGGCGGACAGTTCTTC. Translating it yields CASSFDRGGQFF.

This chain uses TRBV11-2 with TRBJ2-7; no reliable D call. Germline assignment: CDR1 SGHAT and CDR2 FQNNGV. V dropped 0 bases and J dropped 9 bases, with 6 bases sitting between them. The CDR3 has 11 residues. CDR3 sequence: CASSLEIGQYF. The CDR3 DNA is TGTGCCAGCAGCTTAGAAATCGGGCAGTACTTC.

This clone has more than one count but fewer than ten. The chain joins TRBV12-3 or TRBV12-4 to TRBJ2-7; D uncertain. V was pared by 8 bases and J by 0 bases, with 11 bases between. CDR3 length: 13 residues. In DNA form, the CDR3 reads TGTGCCAGCGGTCTGGGGTTCTCCTACGAGCAGTACTTC. Its protein product is CASGLGFSYEQYF.

This clone has at least ten counts. The V and J genes are TRBV18 and TRBJ2-7; D is uncertain. The CDR3 extends over 14 amino acids. CDR1 and CDR2 (germline): KGHSH, LQKENI. Trimming cost V 3 bases and J 3 bases, with 12 bases left between them. As DNA, the CDR3 is TGTGCCAGCTCACCGGGCCGGGCCCACTACGAGCAGTACTTC. It codes for CASSPGRAHYEQYF. Based on the CDR3 plus reference TRBV18 and TRBJ2-7, the full variable domain is NAGVMQNPRHLVRRRGQEARLRCSPMKGHSHVYWYRQLPEEGLKFMVYLQKENIIDESGMPKERFSAEFPKEGPSILRIQQVVRGDSAAYFCASSPGRAHYEQYFGPGTRLTVT.

This clone came up many times. One base away lies a much larger clone, so this may be a sequencing read error. This chain connects TRBV19 to TRBJ2-2; D remains unclear. The CDR3 runs to 11 residues. Germline V gene lookup returns CDR1 LNHDA and CDR2 SQIVND (reference sequence). The DNA of the CDR3 is TGTACCAGTAGTGTGTCCGGGGAGCTGTTTTTT. Residues: CTSSVSGELFF.

Comment on this clone: The germline gene is not matched at one end of the junction; a read error may be the cause. The chain is built from TRBV18 and TRBJ1-5; D perhaps matches TRBD1 (5 bases). Germline CDR1 KGHSH, CDR2 LQKENI. CDR3 length: 13 residues. This CDR3 is CASSQGNNKPQHF. Written as DNA, the CDR3 is TGTGCCAGCTCACAGGGGAACAATAAGCCCCAGCATTTT.

The chain couples TRBV30 to TRBJ2-2; 8 nucleotides line up with TRBD1. The CDR3 loop spans 17 amino acids. The junction had 7 bases not matched to a gene; V was cut back by 0 bases and J by 1 base. The germline V gene encodes CDR1 GTSNPN and CDR2 SVGIG (reference sequence). Here the CDR3 DNA reads TGTGCCTGGAGTGTCGTGCAGGGGGCGCGGAACACCGGGGAGCTGTTTTTT. The encoded protein is CAWSVVQGARNTGELFF.

There are many counts of this clone. The chain joins TRBV10-3 to TRBJ2-1; D is unclear. This CDR3 region has 13 residues. Germline V gene lookup returns CDR1 ENHRY and CDR2 SYGVKD. V lost 5 bases, J lost 2 bases, and 7 bases lay in between. This CDR3 reads CAISPDPYNEQFF. The CDR3 DNA sequence: TGTGCCATCAGTCCGGACCCCTACAATGAGCAGTTCTTC.

By its share, this clone is medium-sized. The chain recombines TRBV6-1 with TRBJ1-3; tentative D call: TRBD1 (5 bases). The CDR3 runs 17 residues. V lost 2 bases and J 7 bases, leaving 21 bases between the germline ends. Germline V gives CDR1 MNHNS, CDR2 SASEGT. The CDR3 protein is CASSELPRDRSENTIYF. The CDR3 nucleotides are TGTGCCAGCAGTGAATTACCCCGGGACCGGTCTGAGAACACCATATATTTT.

This clone counts as medium-sized (0.01 to 0.1%). This CDR3 is CASSLEGGSYEQYF. DNA for the CDR3: TGTGCCAGCAGCCTCGAGGGGGGCTCCTACGAGCAGTACTTC. The chain recombines TRBV6-1 with TRBJ2-7; D is tentatively TRBD1 or TRBD2 (6 bases each). V was clipped by 6 bases and J by 0 bases, with 12 bases between them. This CDR3 is built from 14 residues. Germline CDR1 and CDR2: MNHNS and SASEGT.

This clone appeared many times. The J gene is TRBJ1-2, the V gene TRBV27, with D uncertain. Looked up from germline, CDR1 is MNHEY and CDR2 is SMNVEV (reference sequence). The CDR3 consists of 17 residues. V shed 4 bases and J shed 5 bases, with 23 bases lying between them. This chain's CDR3 is CASSSFAGTGMWYGYTF. For the CDR3, the DNA is TGTGCCAGCAGTTCTTTCGCAGGCACCGGGATGTGGTATGGCTACACCTTC.

This clone appeared once. The V call is TRBV20-1, the J call TRBJ2-7, with TRBD2 identical over 10 bases. This CDR3 has 15 amino acids. The germline gives CDR1 DFQATT, CDR2 SNEGSKA (reference sequence). V lost 6 bases and J lost 1; bases outside the gene matches: 9. Written as DNA, the CDR3 is TGCAGTGCCCCCCTCATAGCGGGAGGATCCTACGAGCAGTACTTC. Translating gives CSAPLIAGGSYEQYF.

This clone was detected many times. The chain is built from TRBV7-9 and TRBJ1-1; perhaps TRBD1 as D (5 bases). This CDR3 contains 14 residues. CDR1 and CDR2 from the germline V gene are SEHNR and FQNEAQ (reference sequence). V was pared by 5 bases and J by 10 bases, with 20 bases between. This chain's CDR3 is CASSRGTEHLLAFF. The CDR3 nucleotides read TGTGCCAGCAGCCGGGGGACGGAGCATCTGTTAGCTTTCTTT.

The CDR3 coding sequence is TGTGCCAGCAGTGAAAGCAGGGTGGAAAAACTGTTTTTT. This encodes CASSESRVEKLFF. V gene TRBV2 combines with J gene TRBJ1-4, with D perhaps matching TRBD1 (5 bases). The germline gives CDR1 SNHLY, CDR2 FYNNEI. This CDR3 spans 13 amino acids. V was cut by 2 bases and J by 8 bases, with 9 bases left in between.

The genes are TRBV10-3 and TRBJ2-7; 8 nucleotides line up with TRBD2. The CDR3 is 15 amino acids. Germline trimming cut 6 bases from V and 1 base from J; bases unmatched to any gene: 8. Per the germline V gene, CDR1 is ENHRY and CDR2 is SYGVKD. CDR3 region: CAISTLAGASYEQYF. The CDR3 DNA reads TGTGCCATCAGCACCCTAGCGGGTGCTTCCTACGAGCAGTACTTC.

The chain combines TRBV5-8 with TRBJ1-5; 8 nucleotides align to TRBD1. The CDR3 spans 14 residues. The V gene's germline CDR1 is SGHTS and CDR2 YDEGEE. V lost 0 bases to trimming and J lost 10 bases; unmatched junction nucleotides: 6. The CDR3 bases are TGTGCCAGCAGCTTGGGACAGGGGCCCTTACCCCAGCATTTT. It yields the protein CASSLGQGPLPQHF. Looking up the rest from reference TRBV5-8 and TRBJ1-5 gives the full variable domain: EAGVTQSPTHLIKTRGQQATLRCSPISGHTSVYWYQQALGLGLQFLLWYDEGEERNRGNFPPRFSGRQFPNYSSELNVNALELEDSALYLCASSLGQGPLPQHFGDGTRLSIL.

This clone was seen at least ten times. CDR3 region: CSARPGLTGGELFF. In DNA, the CDR3 is TGCAGTGCTCGACCGGGACTAACCGGCGGGGAGCTGTTTTTT. V usage is TRBV20-1 and J usage is TRBJ2-2, with 7 bases identical to TRBD2. CDR3 size: 14 residues. The germline gives CDR1 DFQATT, CDR2 SNEGSKA (reference sequence). Trimming cost V 5 bases and J 7 bases; bases outside gene matches: 10.

This clone was detected only a few times. The chain couples TRBV6-5 to TRBJ1-1; D possibly corresponds to TRBD1 (5 bases). V lost 2 bases to trimming and J lost 3 bases, with 13 bases between them. Germline values: CDR1 MNHEY, CDR2 SVGAGI. The CDR3 spans 15 residues. CDR3 bases: TGTGCCAGCAGTTACGGGACCTCAAGGGACACTGAAGCTTTCTTT. Encoded protein: CASSYGTSRDTEAFF.

The CDR3 is CASSELAGVYEQYV. The CDR3, as DNA: TGTGCCAGCAGTGAACTAGCGGGAGTCTACGAGCAGTACGTC. The J gene is TRBJ2-7, the V gene TRBV6-1; 10 bases are shared with TRBD2. The V segment lost 2 bases and the J segment 3 bases; nucleotides outside the gene matches: 1. The V gene's germline CDR1 is MNHNS and CDR2 SASEGT. This CDR3 has 14 residues.

This clone has a handful of counts. The gene calls are TRBV12-3 or TRBV12-4 and TRBJ2-3; D is tentatively TRBD1 or TRBD2 (6 bases each). With 7 bases removed from V and 1 base from J, the gap between germline ends came to 15 bases. CDR3 length equals 15 residues. The chain's CDR3 is CASKTGGPGTDTQYF. As DNA, the CDR3 is TGTGCCAGCAAAACTGGGGGGCCGGGCACAGATACGCAGTATTTT.

This clone is labeled medium-sized. Different DNA sequences within this sample yield the same CDR3. The chain couples TRBV18 to TRBJ1-2; no definite D call. Germline V gene sequence: CDR1 KGHSH, CDR2 LQKENI. V was cut by 1 base and J by 6 bases, with 9 bases left in between. The CDR3 has 13 residues. In nucleotides, the CDR3 is TGTGCCAGCTCACCACGAACAGCTAATGGCTACACCTTC. The encoded protein is CASSPRTANGYTF.

The rearrangement joins TRBV6-9 to TRBJ2-5, with no clear D. Germline assignment: CDR1 MNHGY and CDR2 SVAAGI. The CDR3 consists of 13 residues. Trimming left V 3 bases short and J 0 bases short, with 5 bases between. CDR3 amino acids: CASSYRYQETQYF. CDR3 sequence (DNA): TGTGCCAGCAGTTACAGGTACCAAGAGACCCAGTACTTC.

The table lists this clone with many counts. The CDR3 reads CASSLPDTQYF. For the CDR3, the DNA is TGTGCCAGCAGCTTACCAGATACGCAGTATTTT. The chain has TRBV7-2 and TRBJ2-3, with D hard to call. V dropped 2 bases and J dropped 4 bases, with 1 base sitting between them. CDR3 length equals 11 residues. Germline CDR1 SGHTA, CDR2 FQGNSA.

This clone showed up many times. The chain has TRBV18 and TRBJ1-2; perhaps TRBD1 as D (6 bases). V gave up 2 bases and J gave up 6 bases, with 22 bases separating them. CDR3 length equals 17 residues. The germline V gene encodes CDR1 KGHSH and CDR2 LQKENI. The CDR3 nucleotides are TGTGCCAGCTCACCAATGGCTGGGGCGACAGGTGGGGATGGCTACACCTTC. This translates into CASSPMAGATGGDGYTF.

The genes are TRBV20-1 and TRBJ1-2, with 7 bases identical to TRBD1. The germline gives CDR1 DFQATT, CDR2 SNEGSKA (reference sequence). With 3 bases clipped from V and 4 bases from J, the junction kept 8 bases outside the gene matches. The length of the CDR3 is 14 residues. CDR3 region: CSASGQTGSYGYTF. The CDR3 coding sequence is TGCAGTGCTAGCGGTCAGACAGGGAGCTATGGCTACACCTTC.